The clone carrying this T cell receptor beta chain turned up a few times. From germline, CDR1 is SGHRS and CDR2 YFSETQ. The CDR3 runs to 15 residues. Deletions cut 0 bases from V and 4 bases from J, with 10 bases between. One entry per CDR3 protein results from TCRdb running MiXCR on the RT-PCR reads. The data show about 700,000 distinct CDR3 sequences, approximately 15% seen once. This TCR came from a female donor in good health, serving as a healthy control. Input material: memory CD4+ T cells from blood. The rearrangement joins TRBV5-1 to TRBJ2-2; D is uncertain. CDR3 amino acids: CASSLGYESTGELFF. CDR3 nucleotides: TGCGCCAGCAGCTTGGGGTATGAGTCCACCGGGGAGCTGTTTTTT.